The entry that follows covers one T cell receptor beta chain sequence. The data were produced by immunoSEQ multiplex PCR, yet TCRdb's version contains in-frame clones alone and is incomplete. This sample yields 2 million to 3 million clones, of which approximately 94% are seen a single time; roughly 0.39% belongs to the top ten. CDR3 length: 17 residues. Trimming removed 5 bases at V and 6 bases at J, with 24 bases between. Germline CDR1 is SGHTA and CDR2 is FQGNSA. This entry comes from a study of shared clonotypes between healthy human individuals. The sequence was collected from a man between 18 and 35 years old in good health. Some clones in this sample may be carry-over from other donors' samples. This rearrangement joins TRBV7-2 to TRBJ2-3; a weak D match, TRBD1 (9 bases). Sequences were obtained from naive CD4+ T cells from PBMCs. Subset denoted: CD45RA+ positively selected. CDR3 protein: CASSVNRLAGTGDTQYF. Written as DNA, the CDR3 is TGTGCCAGCAGCGTCAACCGCTTAGCGGGGACAGGGGATACGCAGTATTTT.